The 23 T cell receptor beta chains reported below all come from one sample, sequenced in a study of T cell repertoires in cytomegalovirus infection. Their antigens are not known. TCRdb itself ran the reads through MiXCR, one entry per CDR3 protein. The data contain some 350,000 distinct CDR3 sequences, 25% to 30% of them singletons. The specimen was cultured PBMCs, collected from culture after CMV antigen stimulation. These receptors originate from a human donor in good health (CMV status not recorded). Some clones in this sample may be carry-over from other donors' samples.

This clonotype was seen more than once but under ten times. The chain uses TRBV6-1 and TRBJ2-6, with a tentative D call TRBD1 (6 bases). Germline V lookup: CDR1 MNHNS, CDR2 SASEGT. V lost 5 bases to trimming and J lost 1 base, with 12 bases between them. CDR3 size: 16 residues. The CDR3 nucleotides are TGTGCCAGCAGTAGACACAGGGCTTCTGGGGCCAACGTCCTGACTTTC. Its translation: CASSRHRASGANVLTF.

The V call is TRBV6-1, the J call TRBJ2-7; 7 nucleotides align to TRBD2. The CDR3 length is 13 residues. V shed 9 bases, J shed 6 bases, and the junction held 11 bases outside the gene matches. Germline V lookup: CDR1 MNHNS, CDR2 SASEGT. CDR3 bases: TGTGCCAGTACCTCCGGGACTAAAGCCGAGCAGTACTTC. This gives the protein CASTSGTKAEQYF.

The chain couples TRBV25-1 to TRBJ2-1; TRBD2 might be the D (6 bases). The CDR3 covers 16 residues. V gave up 5 bases and J gave up 4 bases, with 18 bases separating them. CDR1 is MGHDK, CDR2 SYGVNS, per germline. CDR3 nucleotides: TGTGCCAGCAGTCCTCCACATTCGGGGGTTTACAATGAGCAGTTCTTC. It encodes CASSPPHSGVYNEQFF.

This sequence joins TRBV7-9 and TRBJ2-3; D is uncertain. The V end was cut by 1 base, the J end by 4 bases, with 9 bases between. Germline V gene sequence: CDR1 SEHNR, CDR2 FQNEAQ (reference sequence). CDR3 length equals 14 residues. CDR3 sequence (DNA): TGTGCCAGCAGCTTAGACCTAGGCCCAGATACGCAGTATTTT. As protein: CASSLDLGPDTQYF.

The table lists this clonotype with many counts. The rearrangement uses TRBV7-2 and TRBJ1-2, with 8 bases that match TRBD1. The ends lost 4 bases at V and 4 bases at J; junction bases unmatched: 5. This CDR3 region has 14 residues. Germline lookup yields CDR1 SGHTA and CDR2 FQGNSA. In DNA, the CDR3 is TGTGCCAGCAGCTCAAGACAGGGGATCTATGGCTACACCTTC. Translation: CASSSRQGIYGYTF. Variable domain in full (rest from reference TRBV7-2 and TRBJ1-2): GAGVSQSPSNKVTEKGKDVELRCDPISGHTALYWYRQSLGQGLEFLIYFQGNSAPDKSGLPSDRFSAERTGGSVSTLTIQRTQQEDSAVYLCASSSRQGIYGYTFGSGTRLTVV.

J is TRBJ1-1 and V is TRBV9, with D possibly matching TRBD1 (5 bases). V was trimmed by 4 bases and J by 6 bases, leaving 19 bases between them. CDR1 and CDR2 from the germline V gene are SGDLS and YYNGEE. This CDR3 is 15 amino acids long. CDR3 bases: TGTGCCAGCAGCCATCCTCCGGGGGGTAGCGCTGAAGCTTTCTTT. It yields the protein CASSHPPGGSAEAFF.

The chain uses TRBV6-8 and TRBJ2-5, with 7 bases aligning to TRBD1. CDR1 and CDR2 from the germline V gene are MNHGY and SAAAGT. V shed 6 bases and J 3 bases; nucleotides not matched to a gene: 7. The CDR3 is 14 residues long. This CDR3 is CASSHRGNKETQYF. The CDR3 bases are TGTGCCAGCAGCCACAGGGGTAATAAAGAGACCCAGTACTTC.

In this sample, this clonotype turned up many times. The chain recombines TRBV2 with TRBJ1-1; weak D call: TRBD1 (5 bases). This CDR3 spans 12 amino acids. CDR1 is SNHLY and CDR2 is FYNNEI in the germline V gene. Trimming stripped 8 bases from V and 5 bases from J, with 12 bases between. CDR3 sequence (DNA): TGTGCCAGCTCGGACGGGGGGACTGAAGCTTTCTTT. As protein: CASSDGGTEAFF. The variable domain in full, with the rest retrieved from reference TRBV2 and TRBJ1-1, is EPEVTQTPSHQVTQMGQEVILRCVPISNHLYFYWYRQILGQKVEFLVSFYNNEISEKSEIFDDQFSVERPDGSNFTLKIRSTKLEDSAMYFCASSDGGTEAFFGQGTRLTVV.

The V call is TRBV29-1, the J call TRBJ2-7; no clear D gene. Deletions cut 4 bases from V and 5 bases from J, with 18 bases between. CDR1 and CDR2 from the germline V gene are SQVTM and ANQGSEA. CDR3 length: 14 amino acids. CDR3 sequence: CSVVSPHKGDEQYF. In DNA form, the CDR3 reads TGCAGCGTTGTCTCGCCTCATAAGGGCGACGAGCAGTACTTC.

The CDR3 nucleotides are TGTGCCACCAGCAGAGAACTTCTCGGTAGCAATCAGCCCCAGCATTTT. Translated: CATSRELLGSNQPQHF. The rearrangement links TRBV15 to TRBJ1-5, with D unresolved. The CDR3 covers 16 residues. Germline assignment: CDR1 LNHNV and CDR2 YYDKDF (reference sequence). V lost 0 bases, J lost 0 bases, and 9 bases lay in between.

The chain has TRBV7-6 and TRBJ1-2, with D perhaps matching TRBD1 (5 bases). This CDR3 contains 15 residues. The germline CDR1 and CDR2 sequences are SGHVS and FNYEAQ. Trimming stripped 5 bases from V and 3 bases from J, with 16 bases between. CDR3 bases: TGTGCCAGCAGCCGGGTGGAAGGGGCGGACTATGGCTACACCTTC. It yields the protein CASSRVEGADYGYTF.

This clonotype was recorded a few times. This sequence joins TRBV7-3 and TRBJ2-2, with a weak D call TRBD2 (5 bases). This CDR3 spans 13 amino acids. V was cut by 4 bases and J by 5 bases, with 8 bases left in between. Germline V gives CDR1 SGHTA, CDR2 FQGTGA. The CDR3 loop is CASSSAGTGELFF. The CDR3 DNA follows: TGTGCCAGCAGCTCCGCGGGTACCGGGGAGCTGTTTTTT. The full variable domain, with the rest looked up from reference TRBV7-3 and TRBJ2-2, is GAGVSQTPSNKVTEKGKYVELRCDPISGHTALYWYRQSLGQGPEFLIYFQGTGAADDSGLPNDRFFAVRPEGSVSTLKIQRTERGDSAVYLCASSSAGTGELFFGEGSRLTVL.

This clonotype was seen only a few times. This sequence joins TRBV6-8 and TRBJ1-2; weak D call: TRBD1 (5 bases). The V end was cut by 2 bases, the J end by 8 bases, with 24 bases between. This CDR3 has 17 residues. The germline V gene encodes CDR1 MNHGY and CDR2 SAAAGT. The chain's CDR3 is CASSYRMVPGKVGGYTF. CDR3 DNA sequence: TGTGCCAGCAGTTACCGAATGGTTCCAGGGAAGGTCGGAGGCTACACCTTC.

This clonotype was detected only a few times. The genes are TRBV7-2 and TRBJ2-1; TRBD2 matches 11 bases. The CDR3 is made up of 15 amino acids. The junction had 3 bases not matched to a gene; V was cut back by 8 bases and J by 0 bases. Germline V gene sequence: CDR1 SGHTA, CDR2 FQGNSA. DNA for the CDR3: TGTGCCAGCCATACTAGCGGGAGCTCCTACAATGAGCAGTTCTTC. This gives the protein CASHTSGSSYNEQFF.

In this sample, this clonotype turned up a few times. The junction differs from germline at one of its ends, possibly a read error. The rearrangement links TRBV5-3 to TRBJ2-1; 10 nucleotides agree with TRBD1. TRBV5-3 is treated as an ORF (open reading frame) with a function not yet certain. CDR3 length: 15 amino acids. The CDR3 protein is CASSSGQGMRNEQFF. The CDR3 DNA reads as TGTGCCAGCAGCTCGGGACAGGGGATGCGAAATGAGCAGTTCTTC.

The chain recombines TRBV12-3 or TRBV12-4 with TRBJ1-1; 7 bases are shared with TRBD1. V trimming: 2 bases; J trimming: 5 bases; junction bases outside the gene matches: 5. The CDR3 is 14 amino acids. In DNA form, the CDR3 reads TGTGCCAGCAGTTTAATGAGGGGGCGTACTGAAGCTTTCTTT. Protein: CASSLMRGRTEAFF.

The J gene is TRBJ1-2, the V gene TRBV19, with 9 bases lining up with TRBD1. The CDR3 sequence is 16 residues long. V shed 4 bases and J 4 bases; nucleotides not matched to a gene: 10. The germline CDR1 and CDR2 sequences are LNHDA and SQIVND (reference sequence). CDR3 bases: TGTGCCAGTAGTACCCCAGGACAGGGGCCGGGCTATGGCTACACCTTC. This gives the protein CASSTPGQGPGYGYTF. The full variable domain, rest sourced from reference TRBV19 and TRBJ1-2, is DGGITQSPKYLFRKEGQNVTLSCEQNLNHDAMYWYRQDPGQGLRLIYYSQIVNDFQKGDIAEGYSVSREKKESFPLTVTSAQKNPTAFYLCASSTPGQGPGYGYTFGSGTRLTVV.

This chain connects TRBV2 to TRBJ2-1, with 11 bases identical to TRBD2. The CDR3 totals 15 residues. V shed 6 bases, J shed 8 bases, and the junction held 9 bases outside the gene matches. Germline CDR1 SNHLY, CDR2 FYNNEI. CDR3 region: CASSLEVAGGDEQFF. CDR3 coding DNA: TGTGCCAGCAGCCTAGAGGTAGCGGGAGGGGATGAGCAGTTCTTC.

This chain uses TRBV4-2 with TRBJ1-4; TRBD1 is a possible D gene (6 bases). V shed 0 bases and J shed 4 bases, with 21 bases lying between them. The CDR3 totals 19 residues. Germline V gene data show CDR1 as LGHNA and CDR2 as YNFKEQ. Here the CDR3 DNA reads TGTGCCAGCAGCCAAGAAGGGCCCCCGTATGGACAGTATAATGAAAAACTGTTTTTT. It encodes CASSQEGPPYGQYNEKLFF.

The J gene is TRBJ2-1, the V gene TRBV18; D may be TRBD1 or TRBD2 (5 bases each). V lost 3 bases, J lost 2 bases, and 11 bases lay in between. Germline loops: CDR1 KGHSH, CDR2 LQKENI. The CDR3 has 15 amino acids. The CDR3 here is CASSPGGVTYNEQFF. The CDR3 nucleotides are TGTGCCAGCTCACCTGGGGGAGTCACCTACAATGAGCAGTTCTTC. Full variable domain (outside the CDR3, taken from reference TRBV18 and TRBJ2-1): NAGVMQNPRHLVRRRGQEARLRCSPMKGHSHVYWYRQLPEEGLKFMVYLQKENIIDESGMPKERFSAEFPKEGPSILRIQQVVRGDSAAYFCASSPGGVTYNEQFFGPGTRLTVL.

This chain links TRBV3-1 with TRBJ2-2; D tentatively reads TRBD1 or TRBD2 (7 bases each). The germline gives CDR1 LGHDT, CDR2 YNNKEL (reference sequence). V was clipped by 5 bases and J by 5 bases, with 15 bases between them. The CDR3 consists of 15 residues. The CDR3 DNA reads as TGTGCCAGCAGCGCCCGACAGGGACTAACCGGGGAGCTGTTTTTT. Protein product: CASSARQGLTGELFF.

The chain has TRBV9 and TRBJ1-4; 8 bases align to TRBD1. The CDR3 loop spans 16 amino acids. The germline V gene has CDR1 SGDLS and CDR2 YYNGEE. J lost 7 bases, V lost 4 bases, and 12 bases had no gene match. The CDR3 spells CASSLMTGVGGEKLFF. The CDR3 DNA follows: TGTGCCAGCAGCCTAATGACAGGGGTAGGTGGTGAAAAACTGTTTTTT.

This clonotype was counted only a few times. The chain has TRBV7-8 and TRBJ1-2, with 7 bases matching TRBD1. This CDR3 is built from 19 residues. In germline, CDR1 is SGHVS, CDR2 FQNEAQ. The V and J ends lost 5 bases and 2 bases, in that order; junction bases with no gene match: 20. CDR3 DNA: TGTGCCAGCAGCGGCTCCTACAGGGGACCGGCCAAAGAAAACTATGGCTACACCTTC. Translating it yields CASSGSYRGPAKENYGYTF.